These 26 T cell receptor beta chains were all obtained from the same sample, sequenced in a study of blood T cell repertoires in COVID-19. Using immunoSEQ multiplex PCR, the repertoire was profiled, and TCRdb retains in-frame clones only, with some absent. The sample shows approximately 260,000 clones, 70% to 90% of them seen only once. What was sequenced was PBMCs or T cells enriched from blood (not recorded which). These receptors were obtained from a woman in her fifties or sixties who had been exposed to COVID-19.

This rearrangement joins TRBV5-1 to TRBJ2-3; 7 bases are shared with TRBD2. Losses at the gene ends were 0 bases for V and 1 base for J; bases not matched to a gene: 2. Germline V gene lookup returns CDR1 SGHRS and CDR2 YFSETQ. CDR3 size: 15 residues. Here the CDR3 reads CASSLEAGGTDTQYF. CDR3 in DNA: TGCGCCAGCAGCTTGGAGGCGGGGGGCACAGATACGCAGTATTTT. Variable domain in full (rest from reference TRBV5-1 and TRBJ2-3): KAGVTQTPRYLIKTRGQQVTLSCSPISGHRSVSWYQQTPGQGLQFLFEYFSETQRNKGNFPGRFSGRQFSNSRSEMNVSTLELGDSALYLCASSLEAGGTDTQYFGPGTRLTVL.

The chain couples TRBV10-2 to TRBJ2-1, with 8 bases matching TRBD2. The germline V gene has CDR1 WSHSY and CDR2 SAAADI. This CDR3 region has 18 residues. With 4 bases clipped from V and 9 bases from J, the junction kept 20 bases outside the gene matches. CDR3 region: CASSARPLLAGGEGEQFF. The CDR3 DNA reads TGCGCCAGCAGTGCCAGACCCCTCTTGGCGGGGGGCGAGGGTGAGCAGTTCTTC.

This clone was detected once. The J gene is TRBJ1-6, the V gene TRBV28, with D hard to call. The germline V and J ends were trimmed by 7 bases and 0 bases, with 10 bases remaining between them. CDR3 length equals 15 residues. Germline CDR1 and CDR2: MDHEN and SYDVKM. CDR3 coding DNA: TGTGCCAGCATGCGGAGGGACTCCTATAATTCACCCCTCCACTTT. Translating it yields CASMRRDSYNSPLHF.

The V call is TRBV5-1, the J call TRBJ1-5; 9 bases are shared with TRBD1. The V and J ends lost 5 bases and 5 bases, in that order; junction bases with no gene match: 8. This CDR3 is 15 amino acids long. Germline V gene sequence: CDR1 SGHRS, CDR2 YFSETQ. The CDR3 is CASSRTGEQYQPQHF. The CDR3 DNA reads TGCGCCAGCAGTAGGACAGGGGAACAGTATCAGCCCCAGCATTTT.

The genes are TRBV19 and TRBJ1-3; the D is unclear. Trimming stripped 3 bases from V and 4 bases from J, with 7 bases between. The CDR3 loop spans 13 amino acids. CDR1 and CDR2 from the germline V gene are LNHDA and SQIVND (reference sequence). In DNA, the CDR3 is TGTGCCAGTAGTATTGACTTCGGAAACACCATATATTTT. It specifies CASSIDFGNTIYF.

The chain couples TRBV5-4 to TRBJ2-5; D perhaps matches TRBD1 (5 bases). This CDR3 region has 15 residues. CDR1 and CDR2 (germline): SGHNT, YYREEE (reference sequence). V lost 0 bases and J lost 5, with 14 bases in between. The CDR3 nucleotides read TGTGCCAGCAGCTTGGACCTCGGCAGGGCCGAGACCCAGTACTTC. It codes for CASSLDLGRAETQYF.

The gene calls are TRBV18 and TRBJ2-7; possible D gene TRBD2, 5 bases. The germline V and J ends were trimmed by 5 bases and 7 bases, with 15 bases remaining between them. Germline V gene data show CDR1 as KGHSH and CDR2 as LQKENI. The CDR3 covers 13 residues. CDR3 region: CASSSKGSGEQYF. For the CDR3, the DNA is TGTGCCAGCTCAAGTAAGGGTTCGGGAGAGCAGTACTTC.

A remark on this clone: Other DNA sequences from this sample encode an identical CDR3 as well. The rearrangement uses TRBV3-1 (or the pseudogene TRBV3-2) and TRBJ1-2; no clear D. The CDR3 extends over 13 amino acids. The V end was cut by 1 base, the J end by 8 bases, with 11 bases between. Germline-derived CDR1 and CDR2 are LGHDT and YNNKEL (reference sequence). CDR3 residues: CASSQGTARGYTF. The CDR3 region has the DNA TGTGCCAGCAGCCAAGGAACAGCCCGGGGCTACACCTTC.

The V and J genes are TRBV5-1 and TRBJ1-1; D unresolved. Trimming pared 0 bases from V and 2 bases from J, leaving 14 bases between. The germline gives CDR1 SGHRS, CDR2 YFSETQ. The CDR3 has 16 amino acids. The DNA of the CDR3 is TGCGCCAGCAGCTTGGCCGTTTCCAGTGGTAACACTGAAGCTTTCTTT. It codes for CASSLAVSSGNTEAFF.

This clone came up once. CDR3 amino acids: CASSPQEGRNYGYTF. The CDR3, as DNA: TGTGCCAGCAGCCCCCAGGAGGGGCGGAACTATGGCTACACCTTC. The chain recombines TRBV21-1 with TRBJ1-2. TRBV21-1 is marked as a pseudogene. This CDR3 spans 15 amino acids.

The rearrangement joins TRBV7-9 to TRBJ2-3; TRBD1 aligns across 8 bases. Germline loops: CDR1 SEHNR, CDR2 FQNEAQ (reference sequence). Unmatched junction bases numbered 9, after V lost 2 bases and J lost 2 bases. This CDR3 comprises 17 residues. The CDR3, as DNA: TGTGCCAGCAGCTTACCCCCTGACAGGGGTTTCACAGATACGCAGTATTTT. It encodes CASSLPPDRGFTDTQYF.

The CDR3 DNA reads TGTGCCAGCAGTTTATCGCGGGGCCTAGCGGGGAACACCGGGGAGCTGTTTTTT. Its protein product is CASSLSRGLAGNTGELFF. The chain carries TRBV27 and TRBJ2-2, with 8 bases identical to TRBD2. This CDR3 contains 18 residues. The germline V gene has CDR1 MNHEY and CDR2 SMNVEV (reference sequence). The V segment lost 0 bases and the J segment 1 base; nucleotides outside the gene matches: 7.

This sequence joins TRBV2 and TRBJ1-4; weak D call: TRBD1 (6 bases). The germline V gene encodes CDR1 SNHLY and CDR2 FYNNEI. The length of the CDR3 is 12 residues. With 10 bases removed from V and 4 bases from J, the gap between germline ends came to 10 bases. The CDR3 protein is CAMRQDNEKLFF. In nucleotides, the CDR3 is TGTGCCATGCGACAGGATAATGAAAAACTGTTTTTT. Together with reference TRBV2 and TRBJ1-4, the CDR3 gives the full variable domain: EPEVTQTPSHQVTQMGQEVILRCVPISNHLYFYWYRQILGQKVEFLVSFYNNEISEKSEIFDDQFSVERPDGSNFTLKIRSTKLEDSAMYFCAMRQDNEKLFFGSGTQLSVL.

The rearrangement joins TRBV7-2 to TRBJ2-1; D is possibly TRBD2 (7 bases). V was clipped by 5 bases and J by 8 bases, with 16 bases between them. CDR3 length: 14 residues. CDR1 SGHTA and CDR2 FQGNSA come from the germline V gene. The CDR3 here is CASSPVTGGHEQFF. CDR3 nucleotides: TGTGCCAGCAGCCCGGTGACGGGGGGCCATGAGCAGTTCTTC. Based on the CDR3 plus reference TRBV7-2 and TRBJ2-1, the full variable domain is GAGVSQSPSNKVTEKGKDVELRCDPISGHTALYWYRQSLGQGLEFLIYFQGNSAPDKSGLPSDRFSAERTGGSVSTLTIQRTQQEDSAVYLCASSPVTGGHEQFFGPGTRLTVL.

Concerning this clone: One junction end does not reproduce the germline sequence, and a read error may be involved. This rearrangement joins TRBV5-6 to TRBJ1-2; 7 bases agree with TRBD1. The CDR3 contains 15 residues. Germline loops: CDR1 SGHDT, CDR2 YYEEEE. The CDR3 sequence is CASRLVLDRTYGYTF. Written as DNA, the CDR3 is TGTGCCAGCAGATTGGTTTTGGACAGGACCTATGGCTACACCTTC.

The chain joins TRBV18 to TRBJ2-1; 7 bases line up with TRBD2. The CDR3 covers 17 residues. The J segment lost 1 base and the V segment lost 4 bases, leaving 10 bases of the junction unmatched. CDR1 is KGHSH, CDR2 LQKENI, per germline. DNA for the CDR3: TGTGCCAGCTCACACCCTATAAGCGGGGTGTCCTACAATGAGCAGTTCTTC. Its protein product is CASSHPISGVSYNEQFF.

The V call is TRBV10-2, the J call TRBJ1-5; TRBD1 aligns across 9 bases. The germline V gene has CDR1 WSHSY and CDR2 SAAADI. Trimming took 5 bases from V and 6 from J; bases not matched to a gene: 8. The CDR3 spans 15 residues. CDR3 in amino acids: CASSQGQGETQPQHF. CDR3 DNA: TGCGCCAGCAGTCAGGGACAGGGTGAAACTCAGCCCCAGCATTTT.

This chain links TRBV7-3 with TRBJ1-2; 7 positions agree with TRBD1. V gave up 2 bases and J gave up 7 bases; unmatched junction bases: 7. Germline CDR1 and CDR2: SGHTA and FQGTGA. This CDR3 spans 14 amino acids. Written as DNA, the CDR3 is TGTGCCAGCAGCTTAGACGAGACAGGGTTTGGCTACACCTTC. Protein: CASSLDETGFGYTF.

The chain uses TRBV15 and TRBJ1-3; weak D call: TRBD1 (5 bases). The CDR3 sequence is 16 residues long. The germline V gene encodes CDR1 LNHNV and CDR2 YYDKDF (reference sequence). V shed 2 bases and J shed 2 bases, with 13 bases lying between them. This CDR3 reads CATSRRTHSTGNTIYF. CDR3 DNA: TGTGCCACCAGCAGAAGGACACACTCGACTGGAAACACCATATATTTT.

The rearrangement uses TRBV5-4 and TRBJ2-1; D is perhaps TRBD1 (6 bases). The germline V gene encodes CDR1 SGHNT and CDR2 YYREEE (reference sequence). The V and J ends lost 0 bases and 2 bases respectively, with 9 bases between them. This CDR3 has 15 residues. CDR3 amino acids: CASSLDRDTYNEQFF. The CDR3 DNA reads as TGTGCCAGCAGCTTGGACAGGGATACCTACAATGAGCAGTTCTTC. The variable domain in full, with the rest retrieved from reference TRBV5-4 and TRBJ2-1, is ETGVTQSPTHLIKTRGQQVTLRCSSQSGHNTVSWYQQALGQGPQFIFQYYREEENGRGNFPPRFSGLQFPNYSSELNVNALELDDSALYLCASSLDRDTYNEQFFGPGTRLTVL.

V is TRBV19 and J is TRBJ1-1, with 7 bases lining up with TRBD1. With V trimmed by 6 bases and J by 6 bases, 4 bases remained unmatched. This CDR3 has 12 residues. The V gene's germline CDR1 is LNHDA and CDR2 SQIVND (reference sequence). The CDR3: CASSLQGPEAFF. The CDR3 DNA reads TGTGCCAGTAGCTTACAGGGGCCTGAAGCTTTCTTT.

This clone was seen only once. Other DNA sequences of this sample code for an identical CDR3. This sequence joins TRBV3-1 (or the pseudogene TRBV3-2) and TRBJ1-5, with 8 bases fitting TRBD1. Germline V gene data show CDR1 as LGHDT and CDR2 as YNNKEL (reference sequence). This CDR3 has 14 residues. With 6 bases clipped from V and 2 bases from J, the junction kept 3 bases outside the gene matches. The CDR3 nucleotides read TGTGCCAGCAGTCAGGACAGGGGCAATCAGCCCCAGCATTTT. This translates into CASSQDRGNQPQHF.

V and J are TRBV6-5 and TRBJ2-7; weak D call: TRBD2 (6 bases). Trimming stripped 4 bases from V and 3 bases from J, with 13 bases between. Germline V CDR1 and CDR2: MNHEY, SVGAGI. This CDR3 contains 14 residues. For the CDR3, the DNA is TGTGCCAGCAGTTCTCTAGCGCAAGGCTACGAGCAGTACTTC. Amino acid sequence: CASSSLAQGYEQYF.

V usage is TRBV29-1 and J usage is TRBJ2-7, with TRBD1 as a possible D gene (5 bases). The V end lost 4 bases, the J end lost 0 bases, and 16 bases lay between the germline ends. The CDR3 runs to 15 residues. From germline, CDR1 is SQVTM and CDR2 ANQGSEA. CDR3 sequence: CSVVRTLTASYEQYF. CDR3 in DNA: TGCAGCGTTGTTCGTACCCTGACAGCCTCCTACGAGCAGTACTTC.

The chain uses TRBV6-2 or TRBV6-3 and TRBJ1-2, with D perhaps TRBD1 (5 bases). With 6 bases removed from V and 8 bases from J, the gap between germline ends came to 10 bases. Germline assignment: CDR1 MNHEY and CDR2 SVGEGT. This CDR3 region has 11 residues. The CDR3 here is CASSSSGGYTF. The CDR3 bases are TGTGCCAGCAGCTCCTCAGGGGGCTACACCTTC.

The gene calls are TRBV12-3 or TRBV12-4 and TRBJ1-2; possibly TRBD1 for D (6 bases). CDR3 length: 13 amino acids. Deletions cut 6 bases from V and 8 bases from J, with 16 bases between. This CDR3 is CASSPGQMGGYTF. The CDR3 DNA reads TGTGCCAGCAGCCCGGGACAAATGGGAGGCTACACCTTC.